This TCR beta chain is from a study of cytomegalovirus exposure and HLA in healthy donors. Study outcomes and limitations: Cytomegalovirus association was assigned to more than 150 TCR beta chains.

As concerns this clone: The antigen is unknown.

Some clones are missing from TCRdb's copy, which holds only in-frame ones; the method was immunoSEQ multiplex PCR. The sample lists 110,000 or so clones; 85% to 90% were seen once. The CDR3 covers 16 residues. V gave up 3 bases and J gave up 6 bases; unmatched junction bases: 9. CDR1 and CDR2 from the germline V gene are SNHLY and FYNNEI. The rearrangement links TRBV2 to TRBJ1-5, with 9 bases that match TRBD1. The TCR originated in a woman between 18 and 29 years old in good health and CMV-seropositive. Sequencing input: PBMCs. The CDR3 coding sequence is TGTGCCAGCAGTGATTTTGGGACAGGGAACGGTCAGCCCCAGCATTTT. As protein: CASSDFGTGNGQPQHF.